Listed below are T cell receptor beta chains from one sample, sequenced in a study of read filtering for tumor transcriptome and immune sequencing. TCRdb reprocessed the reads via MiXCR and lists one record per CDR3 protein. Of under 150,000 distinct CDR3 sequences in the sample, under 15% are singletons; the top ten hold 7% to 9%. What was sequenced was a population of CD138-negative cells sorted from bone marrow. These receptors came from a donor aged 40 or over with multiple myeloma. Each CDR3 is given with its conserved first and last residue. Fields, in order: V gene, J gene, clone size, D gene, CDR3 DNA, CDR3 protein. D genes are given only for firm matches. Some rows mark clone size as missing; the rest say once, few, many or name a class of expanded clone.

TRBV4-1	TRBJ2-5	many	TRBD1	TGCGCCAGCAGCCCCGGGACAGGGGGAGATGAGACCCAGTACTTC	CASSPGTGGDETQYF
TRBV29-1	TRBJ2-3	many	NA	TGCAGCGTTGAAGGGCCGGGCACAGATACGCAGTATTTT	CSVEGPGTDTQYF
TRBV12-5	TRBJ2-1	many	NA	TGTGCTAGTGGTTTAGAGAACACCTACAATGAGCAGTTCTTC	CASGLENTYNEQFF
TRBV7-9	TRBJ2-7	many	NA	TGTGCCAGTAGCTTAGAGCTAGCGAGGGAGCAGTACTTC	CASSLELAREQYF
TRBV20-1	TRBJ1-5	many	NA	TGCAGTGCTAAAATTCGGCATGGGGGCAAACCCGCCCCCCAGCATTTT	CSAKIRHGGKPAPQHF
TRBV6-5	TRBJ2-7	once	NA	TGTGCCAGCAGTTACTCGAACGGGCACGAGCAGTACTTC	CASSYSNGHEQYF
TRBV3-1	TRBJ2-1	many	TRBD2	TGTGCCAGCAGCCAAGCAGGACTAGCGGGAGGGCCGTACAATGAGCAGTTCTTC	CASSQAGLAGGPYNEQFF
TRBV5-1	TRBJ1-4	many	TRBD1	TGCGCCAGCAGCGGACGGACAGGTGAAGATACTAATGAAAAACTGTTTTTT	CASSGRTGEDTNEKLFF
TRBV18	TRBJ2-5	many	NA	TGTGCCAGCTCACCAGGTGGGGGAGAGACCCAGTACTTC	CASSPGGGETQYF
TRBV6-5	TRBJ2-5	few	NA	TGTGCCAGCAGTTACGACGTCGGGTCTTTACTAGGGGAGACCCAGTACTTC	CASSYDVGSLLGETQYF
TRBV10-3	TRBJ2-4	many	TRBD1	TGTGCCATCAGTGACCAACCAGGGGGCATTCAGTACTTC	CAISDQPGGIQYF
TRBV20-1	TRBJ2-3	many	NA	TGCAGTGCCGAACCGATTGGGGTAGATACGCAGTATTTT	CSAEPIGVDTQYF
TRBV4-1	TRBJ2-2	many	NA	TGCGCCAGCAGCCCCTCCCTGGGGAGAACCGGCGGGGAGCTGTTTTTT	CASSPSLGRTGGELFF
TRBV29-1	TRBJ2-1	many	TRBD2	TGCAGCGTGGCCTATAGCGGGAGTCTATGGGGGCCGCGGTTCTTC	CSVAYSGSLWGPRFF
TRBV3-2	TRBJ2-7	many	NA	TGTGCCAGCAGCCCCCTGCCAGGGACCATCTACGAGCAGTACTTC	CASSPLPGTIYEQYF
TRBV20-1	TRBJ1-4	many	TRBD1	TGCAGTGCTAGGACAGGGGGGGATGAAAAACTGTTTTTT	CSARTGGDEKLFF
TRBV12-3/TRBV12-4	TRBJ1-3	few	NA	TGTGCCAGCAGTTTATGGGGCAGGGTGGGGAGAGGGAGAAACACCATATATTTT	CASSLWGRVGRGRNTIYF
TRBV20-1	TRBJ2-1	many	TRBD1	TGCAGTGCTAGCCCCTACAGGGGCTCCAGCTCCTACAATGAGCAGTTCTTC	CSASPYRGSSSYNEQFF
TRBV19	TRBJ1-1	many	NA	TGTGCCAGTAGTAAGAACGGACTGAACACTGAAGCTTTCTTT	CASSKNGLNTEAFF
TRBV7-2	TRBJ2-1	many	TRBD2	TGTGCCAGCAGCTTAACTGGCGGGAGAGGTACCAATGAGCAGTTCTTC	CASSLTGGRGTNEQFF
TRBV11-3	TRBJ2-7	NA	NA	TGTGCCAGCAGCTTAGATGGGGGTTCCCACGAGCAGTACTTC	CASSLDGGSHEQYF
TRBV12-3/TRBV12-4	TRBJ2-1	once	TRBD2	TGTGCCAGCAGTTTTGTTTCGGGAGGGACAATAACCAATGAGCAGTTCTTC	CASSFVSGGTITNEQFF
TRBV4-1	TRBJ2-5	many	NA	TGCGCCAGCAGCCAAGACGAGGCTTTAGTCGAGACCCAGTACTTC	CASSQDEALVETQYF
TRBV5-1	TRBJ2-1	many	TRBD2	TGCGCCAGCAGCTCGACTAGCGGGAGCGTCGGTGAGCAGTTTTTC	CASSSTSGSVGEQFF
TRBV9	TRBJ2-6	many	TRBD1	TGTGCCAGCAGCGACCCACTTCGACAGGGGGTCCCCTCTGGGGCCAACGTCCTGACTTTC	CASSDPLRQGVPSGANVLTF
TRBV12-3/TRBV12-4	TRBJ2-1	many	NA	TGTGCCAGCAGCAAGAGACAGGTGGGAAAGAATGAGCAGTTCTTC	CASSKRQVGKNEQFF
TRBV3-1	TRBJ1-1	many	NA	TGTGCCAGCAGCCAAGCACCCCAGGCTCACATAGAAGCTTTCTTT	CASSQAPQAHIEAFF
TRBV3-1	TRBJ2-5	many	NA	TGTGCCAGCAGCCAAGATGGCCTAGGCCAAGAGACCCAGTACTTC	CASSQDGLGQETQYF
TRBV4-2	TRBJ2-1	many	TRBD2	TGTGCCAGCAGCCTAGTACCGGGACTAGCGGCCAGCTCCTACAATGAGCAGTTCTTC	CASSLVPGLAASSYNEQFF
TRBV4-2	TRBJ2-1	many	TRBD2	TGTGCCAGCAGCCGAATTGGGACTAGCGGGAGTAGGAATGAGCAGTTCTTC	CASSRIGTSGSRNEQFF
TRBV24-1	TRBJ1-1	many	NA	TGTGCCACCAGTGATGCAGGGGTACCGAACACTGAAGCTTTCTTT	CATSDAGVPNTEAFF
TRBV7-8	TRBJ2-1	many	TRBD2	TGTGCCAGCAGCTTATTACTAGCGGGAGTCACCTACAATGAGCAGTTCTTC	CASSLLLAGVTYNEQFF
TRBV3-1	TRBJ2-1	many	TRBD2	TGTGCCAGCAGCCACCTCAAAGCGGGAACTGTCAATGAGCAGTTCTTC	CASSHLKAGTVNEQFF
TRBV7-9	TRBJ2-1	many	NA	TGTGCCAGCAGCTTAGTAGGAAGCGGTTCCTACAATGAGCAGTTCTTC	CASSLVGSGSYNEQFF
TRBV7-2	TRBJ2-3	many	NA	TGTGCCAGCAGCTACAACCCCGGCCCTAGCACAGATACGCAGTATTTT	CASSYNPGPSTDTQYF
TRBV5-1	TRBJ2-6	many	NA	TGCGCCAGCGCGGAGTCCCCTGCCTCTGGGGCCAACGTCCTGACTTTC	CASAESPASGANVLTF
TRBV4-1	TRBJ2-1	many	NA	TGCGCCAGCAGCCAAGAGGGTGCCAGGAGCTCCTACAATGAGCAGTTCTTC	CASSQEGARSSYNEQFF
TRBV7-2	TRBJ2-7	many	TRBD2	TGTGCCAGCAGTTCCCCGGGACTAGCGGCAACTTACGAGCAGTACTTC	CASSSPGLAATYEQYF
TRBV6-1	TRBJ2-3	many	NA	TGTGCCAGCAGTAGCTTAATCACAGATACGCAGTATTTT	CASSSLITDTQYF
TRBV9	TRBJ2-1	many	TRBD2	TGTGCCAGCAGCATCGGAGGACTAGCGGGAGATGAGCAGTTCTTC	CASSIGGLAGDEQFF
TRBV10-1	TRBJ2-7	many	NA	TGCGCCAGCAGTGAGACTTCCCAATACGAGCAGTACTTC	CASSETSQYEQYF
TRBV7-3	TRBJ1-1	NA	NA	TGTGCCAGCAGCTTAATCGTGGCGACTGAAGCTTTCTTT	CASSLIVATEAFF
TRBV20-1	TRBJ2-1	few	TRBD2	TGCAGTGCTCAAGTAGCGGGAAATGAGCAGTTCTTC	CSAQVAGNEQFF
TRBV12-3/TRBV12-4	TRBJ2-1	NA	TRBD2	TGTGCCAGCAGTACGGGACGGGCAACGGGAGGAGGTTCCTACAATGAGCAGTTCTTC	CASSTGRATGGGSYNEQFF
TRBV9	TRBJ1-1	many	NA	TGTGCCAGCAGCTGGACGGCCGGGGCTGAAGCTTTCTTT	CASSWTAGAEAFF
TRBV5-6	TRBJ2-7	many	TRBD1	TGTGCCAGCAGCCCGACGGGACAGGGCCGCGAGCAGTACTTC	CASSPTGQGREQYF
TRBV27	TRBJ2-7	many	NA	TGTGCCAGCAGCCCTAAGGAGCAGGGCCCCTACGAGCAGTACTTC	CASSPKEQGPYEQYF
TRBV27	TRBJ1-6	many	NA	TGTGCCAGCGGGACACTTTCCAATTCACCCCTCCACTTT	CASGTLSNSPLHF
TRBV12-3/TRBV12-4	TRBJ2-1	few	TRBD1	TGTGCCAGCAGTACCGGGGCAGGGGGCGCGGAGCAGTTCTTC	CASSTGAGGAEQFF
TRBV20-1	TRBJ2-1	NA	TRBD2	TGCAGTGCGAACACCGCCGGGACTAGCGGGAGGGTCAATGAGCAGTTCTTC	CSANTAGTSGRVNEQFF
TRBV7-9	TRBJ2-3	many	NA	TGTGCCAGCAGCCGTGCCTACGGTACGCAGTATTTT	CASSRAYGTQYF
TRBV13	TRBJ1-5	many	NA	TGTGCCAGCAGCTTAGGCCTGACAGACCAGCCCCAGCATTTT	CASSLGLTDQPQHF
TRBV20-1	TRBJ1-4	many	NA	TGCAGTGCTAGAGATCGGCAGTCCGCAACTAATGAAAAACTGTTTTTT	CSARDRQSATNEKLFF